This T cell receptor beta chain was recorded in a study of cytomegalovirus exposure and HLA in healthy donors. As concerns this clone: What it binds is unknown.

The PCR had 60 Vbeta and 13 Jbeta primers. Sequencing used immunoSEQ multiplex PCR; TCRdb keeps in-frame clones, though not all of them. Of 30,000 to 40,000 clones listed, around two thirds are singletons. These donors counted as nominally healthy when sampled, but unrecorded immune exposures were likely. Study findings and constraints: Researchers reported in a later analysis that common viral pathogens appeared linked to several top clusters.

V shed 4 bases, J shed 3 bases, and the junction held 7 bases outside the gene matches. CDR3 size: 17 residues. The germline V gene has CDR1 SSHAT and CDR2 FNYEAQ (reference sequence). V gene TRBV7-7 combines with J gene TRBJ2-1, with 12 bases that match TRBD2. The receptor's source is a man aged 50 to 60 in good health and CMV-seropositive. The specimen sequenced was PBMCs. The CDR3 bases are TGTGCCAGCAGCTCCCACCCACTAGCGGGGGGCTACAATGAGCAGTTCTTC. As protein: CASSSHPLAGGYNEQFF.